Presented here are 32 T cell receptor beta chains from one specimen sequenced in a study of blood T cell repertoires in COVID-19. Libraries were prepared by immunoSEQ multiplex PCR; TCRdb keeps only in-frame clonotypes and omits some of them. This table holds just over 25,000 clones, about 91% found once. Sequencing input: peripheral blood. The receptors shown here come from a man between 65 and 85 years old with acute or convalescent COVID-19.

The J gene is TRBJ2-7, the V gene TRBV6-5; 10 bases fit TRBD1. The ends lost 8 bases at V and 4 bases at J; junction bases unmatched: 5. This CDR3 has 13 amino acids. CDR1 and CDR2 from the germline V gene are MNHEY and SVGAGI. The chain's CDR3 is CASSTGGRYEQYF. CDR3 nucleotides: TGTGCCAGCTCGACAGGGGGCAGGTACGAGCAGTACTTC.

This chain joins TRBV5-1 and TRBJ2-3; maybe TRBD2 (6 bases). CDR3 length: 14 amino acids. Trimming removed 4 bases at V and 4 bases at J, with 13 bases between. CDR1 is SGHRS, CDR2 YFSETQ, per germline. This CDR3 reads CASSTGVRADTQYF. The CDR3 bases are TGCGCCAGCAGCACGGGAGTGCGGGCAGATACGCAGTATTTT.

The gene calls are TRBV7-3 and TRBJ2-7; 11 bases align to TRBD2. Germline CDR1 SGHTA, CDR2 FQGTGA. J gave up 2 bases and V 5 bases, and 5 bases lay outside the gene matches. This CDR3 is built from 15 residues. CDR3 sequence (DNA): TGTGCCAGCAGCCCTACTAGCGGGGGAACCTACGAGCAGTACTTC. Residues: CASSPTSGGTYEQYF.

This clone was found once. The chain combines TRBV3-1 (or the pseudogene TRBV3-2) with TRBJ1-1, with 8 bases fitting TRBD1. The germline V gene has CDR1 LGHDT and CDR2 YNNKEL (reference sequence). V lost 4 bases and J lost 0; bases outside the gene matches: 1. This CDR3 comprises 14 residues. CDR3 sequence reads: CASSRQGMNTEAFF. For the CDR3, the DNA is TGTGCCAGCAGCCGACAGGGGATGAACACTGAAGCTTTCTTT.

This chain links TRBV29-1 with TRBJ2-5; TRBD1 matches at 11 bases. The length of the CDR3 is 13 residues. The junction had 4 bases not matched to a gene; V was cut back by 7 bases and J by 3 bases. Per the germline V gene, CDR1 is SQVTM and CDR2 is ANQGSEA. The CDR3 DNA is TGCAGCGCTTGGACAGGGGGCGAAGAGACCCAGTACTTC. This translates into CSAWTGGEETQYF.

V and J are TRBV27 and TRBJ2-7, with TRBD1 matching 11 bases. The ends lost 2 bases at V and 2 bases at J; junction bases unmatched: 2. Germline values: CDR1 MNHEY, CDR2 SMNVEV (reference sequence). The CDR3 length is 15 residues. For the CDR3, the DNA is TGTGCCAGCAGTTTAGGGACAGGGGGGACCTACGAGCAGTACTTC. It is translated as CASSLGTGGTYEQYF.

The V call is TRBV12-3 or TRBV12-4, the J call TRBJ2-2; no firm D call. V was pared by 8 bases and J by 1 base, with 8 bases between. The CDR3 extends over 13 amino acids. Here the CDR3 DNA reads TGTGCCAGCCAGACTCGGAACACCGGGGAGCTGTTTTTT. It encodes CASQTRNTGELFF.

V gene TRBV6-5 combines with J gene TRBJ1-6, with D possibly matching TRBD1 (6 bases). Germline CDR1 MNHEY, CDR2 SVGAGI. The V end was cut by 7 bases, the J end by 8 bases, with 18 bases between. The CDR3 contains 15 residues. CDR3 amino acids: CASTRGVGFDSPLHF. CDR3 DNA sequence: TGTGCCAGCACCAGGGGTGTGGGCTTTGATTCACCCCTCCACTTT.

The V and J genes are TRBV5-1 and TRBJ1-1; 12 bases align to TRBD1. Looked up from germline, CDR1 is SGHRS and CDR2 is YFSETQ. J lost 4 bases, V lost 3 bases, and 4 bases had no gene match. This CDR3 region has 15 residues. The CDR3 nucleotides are TGCGCCAGCAGCTCGGGACAGGGGGCGAGCACTGAAGCTTTCTTT. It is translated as CASSSGQGASTEAFF.

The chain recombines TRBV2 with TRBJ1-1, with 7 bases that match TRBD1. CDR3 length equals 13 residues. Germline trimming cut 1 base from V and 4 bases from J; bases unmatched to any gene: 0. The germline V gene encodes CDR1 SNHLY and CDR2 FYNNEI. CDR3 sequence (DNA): TGTGCCAGCAGTGAAGAGGGGGCCACTGAAGCTTTCTTT. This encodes CASSEEGATEAFF.

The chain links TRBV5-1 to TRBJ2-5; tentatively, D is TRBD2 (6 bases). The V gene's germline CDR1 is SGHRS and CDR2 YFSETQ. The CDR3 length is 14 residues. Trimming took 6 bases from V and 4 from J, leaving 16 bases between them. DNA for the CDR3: TGCGCCAGCACCCAAAACCAGGGAGGAGAGACCCAGTACTTC. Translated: CASTQNQGGETQYF.

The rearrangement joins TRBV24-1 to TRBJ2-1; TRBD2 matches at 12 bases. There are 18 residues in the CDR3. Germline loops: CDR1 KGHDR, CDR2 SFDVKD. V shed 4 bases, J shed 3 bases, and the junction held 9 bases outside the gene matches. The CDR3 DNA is TGTGCCACCAGTGACGGTTTGACTAGCGGGAGCATCTACAATGAGCAGTTCTTC. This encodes CATSDGLTSGSIYNEQFF.

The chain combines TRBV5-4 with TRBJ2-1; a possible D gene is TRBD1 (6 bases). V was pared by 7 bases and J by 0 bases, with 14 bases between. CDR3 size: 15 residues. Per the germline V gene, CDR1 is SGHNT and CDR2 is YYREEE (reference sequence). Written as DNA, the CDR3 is TGTGCCAGCTCCCCTAGGGGGAGCTCCTACAATGAGCAGTTCTTC. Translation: CASSPRGSSYNEQFF.

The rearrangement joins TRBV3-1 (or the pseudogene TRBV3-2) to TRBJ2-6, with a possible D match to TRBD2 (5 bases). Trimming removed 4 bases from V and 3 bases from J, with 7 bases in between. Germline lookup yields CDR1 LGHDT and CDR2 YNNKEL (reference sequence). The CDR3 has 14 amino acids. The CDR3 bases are TGTGCCAGCAGCCCCGGGGTTGGGGCCAACGTCCTGACTTTC. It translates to CASSPGVGANVLTF.

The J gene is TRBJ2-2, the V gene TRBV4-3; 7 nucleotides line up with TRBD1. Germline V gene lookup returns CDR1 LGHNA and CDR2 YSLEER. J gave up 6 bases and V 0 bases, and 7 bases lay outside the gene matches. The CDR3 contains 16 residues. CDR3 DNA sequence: TGCGCCAGCAGCCAAGACAGACAGGGCCACGCCGGGGAGCTGTTTTTT. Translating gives CASSQDRQGHAGELFF.

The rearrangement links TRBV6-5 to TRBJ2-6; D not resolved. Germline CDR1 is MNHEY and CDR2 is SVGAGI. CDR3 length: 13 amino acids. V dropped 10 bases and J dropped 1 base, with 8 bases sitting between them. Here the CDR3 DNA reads TGTGCCACAGTAAATTCTGGGGCCAACGTCCTGACTTTC. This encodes CATVNSGANVLTF.

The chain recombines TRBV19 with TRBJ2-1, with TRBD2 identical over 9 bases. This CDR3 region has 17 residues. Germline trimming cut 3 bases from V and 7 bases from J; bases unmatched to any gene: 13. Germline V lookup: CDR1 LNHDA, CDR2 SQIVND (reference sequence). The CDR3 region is CASSMNRGAGGANEQFF. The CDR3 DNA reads TGTGCCAGTAGTATGAACAGGGGAGCGGGAGGAGCGAATGAGCAGTTCTTC.

The CDR3 protein is CSVSGTDNGYTF. CDR3 DNA sequence: TGCAGCGTCTCCGGGACAGATAATGGCTACACCTTC. This chain joins TRBV29-1 and TRBJ1-2; 7 bases fit TRBD1. CDR1 and CDR2 from the germline V gene are SQVTM and ANQGSEA. Trimming cost V 6 bases and J 6 bases; bases outside gene matches: 7. This CDR3 has 12 residues.

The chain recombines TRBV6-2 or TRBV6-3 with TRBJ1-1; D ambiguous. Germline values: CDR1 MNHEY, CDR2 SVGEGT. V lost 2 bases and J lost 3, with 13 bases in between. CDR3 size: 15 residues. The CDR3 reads CASSYAGVPYTEAFF. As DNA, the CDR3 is TGTGCCAGCAGTTACGCTGGAGTTCCGTACACTGAAGCTTTCTTT.

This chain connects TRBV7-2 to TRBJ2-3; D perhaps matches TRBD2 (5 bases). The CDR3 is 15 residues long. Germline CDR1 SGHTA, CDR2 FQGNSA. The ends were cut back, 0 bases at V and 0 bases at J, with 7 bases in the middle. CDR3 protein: CASSLARTSTDTQYF. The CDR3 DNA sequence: TGTGCCAGCAGCTTAGCCCGGACTAGCACAGATACGCAGTATTTT. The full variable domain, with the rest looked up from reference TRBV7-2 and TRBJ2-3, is GAGVSQSPSNKVTEKGKDVELRCDPISGHTALYWYRQSLGQGLEFLIYFQGNSAPDKSGLPSDRFSAERTGGSVSTLTIQRTQQEDSAVYLCASSLARTSTDTQYFGPGTRLTVL.

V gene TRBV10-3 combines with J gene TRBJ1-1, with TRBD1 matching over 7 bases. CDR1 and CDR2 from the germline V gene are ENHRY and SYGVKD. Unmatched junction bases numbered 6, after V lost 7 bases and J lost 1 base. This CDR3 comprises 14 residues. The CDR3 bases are TGTGCCATCAACCCCGGGACAGAGAACACTGAAGCTTTCTTT. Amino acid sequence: CAINPGTENTEAFF.

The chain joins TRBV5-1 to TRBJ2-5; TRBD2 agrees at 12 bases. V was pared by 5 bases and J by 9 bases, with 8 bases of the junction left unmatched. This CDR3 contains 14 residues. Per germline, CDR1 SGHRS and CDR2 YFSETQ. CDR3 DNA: TGCGCCAGCAGAGAGGGAACTAGCGGGAGGTCCCAGTACTTC. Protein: CASREGTSGRSQYF.

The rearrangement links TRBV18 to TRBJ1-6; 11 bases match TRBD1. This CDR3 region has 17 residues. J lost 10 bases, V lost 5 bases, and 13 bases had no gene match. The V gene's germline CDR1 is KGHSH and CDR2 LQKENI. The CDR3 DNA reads TGTGCCAGCTCATCGACGGCACCGGGACAGGGGGGGTCACCCCTCCACTTT. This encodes CASSSTAPGQGGSPLHF.

CDR3 bases: TGCGCCAGCAGCTACGGGGGGGCAACAATGAACACTGAAGCTTTCTTT. Translating gives CASSYGGATMNTEAFF. V usage is TRBV4-3 and J usage is TRBJ1-1, with TRBD1 as a possible D gene (6 bases). CDR1 and CDR2 (germline): LGHNA, YSLEER. V was cut by 5 bases and J by 0 bases, with 16 bases left in between. This CDR3 comprises 16 residues.

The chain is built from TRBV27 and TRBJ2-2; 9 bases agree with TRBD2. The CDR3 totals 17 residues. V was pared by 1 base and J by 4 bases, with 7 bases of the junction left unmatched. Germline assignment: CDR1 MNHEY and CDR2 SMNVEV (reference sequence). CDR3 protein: CASSLWREGSSTGELFF. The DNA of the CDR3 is TGTGCCAGCAGTTTATGGCGGGAGGGCTCGAGCACCGGGGAGCTGTTTTTT.

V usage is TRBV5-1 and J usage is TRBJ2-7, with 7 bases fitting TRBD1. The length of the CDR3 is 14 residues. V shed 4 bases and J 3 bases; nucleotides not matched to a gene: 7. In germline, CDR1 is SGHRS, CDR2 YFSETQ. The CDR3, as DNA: TGCGCCAGCAGCGCCCGGGACAGCCTCTACGAGCAGTACTTC. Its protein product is CASSARDSLYEQYF.

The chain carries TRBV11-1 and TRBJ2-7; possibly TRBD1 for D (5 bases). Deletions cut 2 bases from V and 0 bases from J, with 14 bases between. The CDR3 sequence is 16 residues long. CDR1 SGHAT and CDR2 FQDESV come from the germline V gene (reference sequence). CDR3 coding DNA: TGTGCCAGCAGCTTAACAGGAGTCATAAGCTCCTACGAGCAGTACTTC. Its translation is CASSLTGVISSYEQYF.

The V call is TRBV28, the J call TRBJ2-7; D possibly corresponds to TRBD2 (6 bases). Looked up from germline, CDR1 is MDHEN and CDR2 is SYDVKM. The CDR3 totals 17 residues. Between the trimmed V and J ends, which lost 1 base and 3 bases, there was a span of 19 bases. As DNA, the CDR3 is TGTGCCAGCAGTTTATCGGGGATGGGGGGATTGGGCTACGAGCAGTACTTC. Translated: CASSLSGMGGLGYEQYF.

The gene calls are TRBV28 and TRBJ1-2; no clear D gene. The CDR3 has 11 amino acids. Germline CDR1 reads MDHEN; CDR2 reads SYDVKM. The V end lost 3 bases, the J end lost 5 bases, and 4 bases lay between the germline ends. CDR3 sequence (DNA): TGTGCCAGCAGTTTTCAGTATGGCTACACCTTC. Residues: CASSFQYGYTF.

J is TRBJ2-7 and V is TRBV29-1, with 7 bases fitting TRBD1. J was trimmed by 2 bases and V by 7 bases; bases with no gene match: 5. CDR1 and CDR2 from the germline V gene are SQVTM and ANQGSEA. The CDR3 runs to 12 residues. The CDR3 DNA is TGCAGCGCCACAGGGGAACCCTACGAGCAGTACTTC. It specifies CSATGEPYEQYF.

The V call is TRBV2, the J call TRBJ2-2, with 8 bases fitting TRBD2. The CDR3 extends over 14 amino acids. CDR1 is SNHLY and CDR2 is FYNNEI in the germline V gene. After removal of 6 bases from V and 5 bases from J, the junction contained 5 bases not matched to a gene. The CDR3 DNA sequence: TGTGCCAGCAGCTCGGGAGGGTGGACCGGGGAGCTGTTTTTT. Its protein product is CASSSGGWTGELFF. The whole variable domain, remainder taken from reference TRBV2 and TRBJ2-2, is EPEVTQTPSHQVTQMGQEVILRCVPISNHLYFYWYRQILGQKVEFLVSFYNNEISEKSEIFDDQFSVERPDGSNFTLKIRSTKLEDSAMYFCASSSGGWTGELFFGEGSRLTVL.

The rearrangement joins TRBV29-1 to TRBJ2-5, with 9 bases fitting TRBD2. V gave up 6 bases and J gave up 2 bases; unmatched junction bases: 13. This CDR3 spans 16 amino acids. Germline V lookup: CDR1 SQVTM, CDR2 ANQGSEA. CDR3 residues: CSVAGSSGEVQETQYF. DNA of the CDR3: TGCAGCGTCGCCGGGTCTAGCGGGGAGGTTCAAGAGACCCAGTACTTC.